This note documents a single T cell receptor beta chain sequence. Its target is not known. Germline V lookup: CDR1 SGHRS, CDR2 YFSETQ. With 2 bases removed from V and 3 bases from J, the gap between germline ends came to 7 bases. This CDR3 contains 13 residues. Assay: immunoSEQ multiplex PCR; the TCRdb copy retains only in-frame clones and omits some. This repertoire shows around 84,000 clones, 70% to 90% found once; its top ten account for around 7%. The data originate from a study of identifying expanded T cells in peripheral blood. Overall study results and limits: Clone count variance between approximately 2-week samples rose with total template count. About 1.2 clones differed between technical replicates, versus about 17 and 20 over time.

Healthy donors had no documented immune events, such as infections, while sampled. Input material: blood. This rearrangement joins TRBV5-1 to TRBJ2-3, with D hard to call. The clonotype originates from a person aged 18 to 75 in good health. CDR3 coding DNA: TGCGCCAGCAGCTTACGGTCGACAGATACGCAGTATTTT. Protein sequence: CASSLRSTDTQYF. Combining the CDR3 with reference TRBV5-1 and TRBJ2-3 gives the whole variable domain KAGVTQTPRYLIKTRGQQVTLSCSPISGHRSVSWYQQTPGQGLQFLFEYFSETQRNKGNFPGRFSGRQFSNSRSEMNVSTLELGDSALYLCASSLRSTDTQYFGPGTRLTVL.